This T cell receptor beta chain was sequenced during a study of blood T cell repertoires in COVID-19. Study-level background: Sources were T cells, B-cell-depleted T cells, or PBMCs; the material itself was cDNA or gDNA.

Here immunoSEQ multiplex PCR was the method, and the copy in TCRdb shows in-frame clones only, minus some. Here the sample spans around 200,000 clones, around nine tenths being singletons. The CDR3 contains 22 residues. Assignment of participants to cohorts was predicated upon participant-reported clinical history. Cohort 3 donors were reported recovered after two negative PCRs, clearance, or symptom resolution. V usage is TRBV21-1 and J usage is TRBJ2-1; the DNA was not compared with TRBD2, the D call given in the table. TRBV21-1 is a recognized pseudogene. The source is a woman between 18 and 30 years old who had recovered from COVID-19. Material for sequencing was PBMCs or T cells enriched from blood (not recorded which). CDR3 sequence reads: CASSKGGNGTSGRGASYNEQFF. CDR3 DNA: TGTGCCAGCAGCAAAGGCGGAAACGGGACTAGCGGGAGGGGGGCCTCCTACAATGAGCAGTTCTTC.